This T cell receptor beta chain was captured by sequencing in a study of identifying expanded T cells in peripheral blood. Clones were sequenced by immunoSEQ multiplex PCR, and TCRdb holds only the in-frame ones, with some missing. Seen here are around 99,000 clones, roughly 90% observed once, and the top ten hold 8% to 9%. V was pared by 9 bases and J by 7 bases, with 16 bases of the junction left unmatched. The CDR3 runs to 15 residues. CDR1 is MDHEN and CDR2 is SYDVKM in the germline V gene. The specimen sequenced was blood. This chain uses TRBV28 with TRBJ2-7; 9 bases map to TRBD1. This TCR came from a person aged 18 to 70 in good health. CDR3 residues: CASTVPGQGGMEQYF. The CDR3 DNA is TGTGCCAGTACCGTTCCGGGACAGGGCGGTATGGAGCAGTACTTC.